These 17 T cell receptor beta chains came from one sample sequenced in a study of blood T cell repertoires in COVID-19. Produced via immunoSEQ multiplex PCR; TCRdb's table is partial and in-frame only. The data show under 45,000 clones, with 87% seen just once and 23% held by the top ten. Sequencing was carried out using peripheral blood. Source of these receptors: a woman aged 80 or older in a cohort sampled during active or convalescent COVID-19.

This clone was recorded a few times. J is TRBJ2-5 and V is TRBV5-5, with 10 positions matching TRBD2. Germline V gene data show CDR1 as SGHKS and CDR2 as YYEKEE (reference sequence). CDR3 length equals 17 residues. Unmatched junction bases numbered 10, after V lost 0 bases and J lost 5 bases. The CDR3 spells CASSLVSTSGILETQYF. The CDR3 DNA reads as TGTGCCAGCAGCTTGGTCAGTACTAGCGGGATTCTGGAGACCCAGTACTTC.

The chain uses TRBV4-1 and TRBJ2-2; TRBD2 might be the D (7 bases). CDR3 length: 18 amino acids. Germline V gives CDR1 MGHRA, CDR2 YSYEKL. Trimming removed 1 base from V and 4 bases from J, with 19 bases in between. The CDR3 nucleotides read TGCGCCAGCAGCCAAGTGGTGGGCGGGGGCCATCGCACCGGGGAGCTGTTTTTT. It codes for CASSQVVGGGHRTGELFF.

The chain is built from TRBV11-3 and TRBJ2-7; TRBD2 matches 11 bases. The CDR3 has 15 amino acids. J lost 3 bases, V lost 5 bases, and 6 bases had no gene match. The germline CDR1 and CDR2 sequences are SGHNT and YENEEA. CDR3 in amino acids: CASSHKGLADYEQYF. The CDR3 DNA is TGTGCCAGCAGCCACAAGGGACTAGCGGACTACGAGCAGTACTTC.

This clone was found once. This rearrangement joins TRBV7-9 to TRBJ1-5; D is ambiguous. Trimming pared 5 bases from V and 5 bases from J, leaving 10 bases between. This CDR3 spans 13 amino acids. Germline V gene data show CDR1 as SEHNR and CDR2 as FQNEAQ (reference sequence). In DNA, the CDR3 is TGTGCCAGCAGCCCGTCAGTGCATCAGCCCCAGCATTTT. This sequence encodes CASSPSVHQPQHF. Using reference TRBV7-9 and TRBJ1-5 for the parts outside the CDR3, the full variable domain is DTGVSQNPRHKITKRGQNVTFRCDPISEHNRLYWYRQTLGQGPEFLTYFQNEAQLEKSRLLSDRFSAERPKGSFSTLEIQRTEQGDSAMYLCASSPSVHQPQHFGDGTRLSIL.

The CDR3 reads CASSLDRPDNYGYTF. The CDR3 DNA follows: TGCGCCAGCAGCTTGGACAGGCCCGATAACTATGGCTACACCTTC. The rearrangement uses TRBV5-1 and TRBJ1-2, with D tentatively TRBD1 (5 bases). The CDR3 has 15 residues. CDR1 is SGHRS, CDR2 YFSETQ, per germline. V shed 0 bases and J shed 1 base, with 10 bases lying between them.

This chain uses TRBV2 with TRBJ2-4, with 8 bases lining up with TRBD2. Trimming removed 2 bases from V and 6 bases from J; junction bases left unmatched: 15. Germline assignment: CDR1 SNHLY and CDR2 FYNNEI. CDR3 length equals 18 residues. CDR3 protein: CASSELEVAGSLLNIQYF. In DNA, the CDR3 is TGTGCCAGCAGTGAACTTGAGGTAGCGGGGTCTCTACTAAACATTCAGTACTTC.

The V gene is TRBV11-3, the J gene TRBJ1-1; 7 bases line up with TRBD1. Germline V lookup: CDR1 SGHNT, CDR2 YENEEA. CDR3 size: 16 residues. V trimming: 4 bases; J trimming: 2 bases; junction bases outside the gene matches: 10. Written as DNA, the CDR3 is TGTGCCAGCAGCTCTGGAGAGGGGGCCGGTAACACTGAAGCTTTCTTT. As protein: CASSSGEGAGNTEAFF.

The chain carries TRBV9 and TRBJ2-3; 7 bases line up with TRBD1. The V segment lost 0 bases and the J segment 2 bases; nucleotides outside the gene matches: 9. The CDR3 covers 17 residues. Germline loops: CDR1 SGDLS, CDR2 YYNGEE. CDR3 sequence reads: CASSVGVRDRYTDTQYF. The CDR3 DNA reads TGTGCCAGCAGCGTAGGGGTCCGGGACAGATACACAGATACGCAGTATTTT.

This clone was found a few times. The chain uses TRBV7-9 and TRBJ1-4; possible D gene TRBD1, 5 bases. CDR3 size: 16 residues. Trimming cost V 5 bases and J 4 bases, with 17 bases left between them. Per the germline V gene, CDR1 is SEHNR and CDR2 is FQNEAQ (reference sequence). The CDR3 DNA reads as TGTGCCAGCAGCGCCTGGGTAGGGGTTGGTAATGAAAAACTGTTTTTT. It specifies CASSAWVGVGNEKLFF.

The chain uses TRBV28 and TRBJ2-7; the D gene is possibly TRBD1 (6 bases). The CDR3 runs to 14 residues. Germline values: CDR1 MDHEN, CDR2 SYDVKM. Trimming pared 5 bases from V and 3 bases from J, leaving 14 bases between. As DNA, the CDR3 is TGTGCCAGCAGTGTACAGGGTCCTAGCTACGAGCAGTACTTC. This codes for CASSVQGPSYEQYF.

The J gene is TRBJ2-7, the V gene TRBV18; 7 nucleotides agree with TRBD2. This CDR3 has 14 amino acids. Trimming took 6 bases from V and 3 from J; bases not matched to a gene: 8. The germline V gene has CDR1 KGHSH and CDR2 LQKENI. The CDR3 DNA is TGTGCCAGCTCGCCTCCCGGGACTATCTACGAGCAGTACTTC. It is translated as CASSPPGTIYEQYF. The full variable domain, completed using reference TRBV18 and TRBJ2-7, is NAGVMQNPRHLVRRRGQEARLRCSPMKGHSHVYWYRQLPEEGLKFMVYLQKENIIDESGMPKERFSAEFPKEGPSILRIQQVVRGDSAAYFCASSPPGTIYEQYFGPGTRLTVT.

The table lists this clone with a few counts. The chain couples TRBV2 to TRBJ1-6; unclear D gene. Germline CDR1 and CDR2: SNHLY and FYNNEI. Trimming removed 8 bases at V and 8 bases at J, with 13 bases between. CDR3 length equals 13 residues. CDR3 sequence: CASRGPGYSPLHF. DNA for the CDR3: TGTGCCAGCCGCGGGCCAGGTTATTCACCCCTCCACTTT.

The chain joins TRBV5-8 to TRBJ1-5; 9 nucleotides match TRBD1. The germline gives CDR1 SGHTS, CDR2 YDEGEE. V gave up 4 bases and J gave up 2 bases; unmatched junction bases: 1. The CDR3 is made up of 14 amino acids. The CDR3 protein is CASSTGGGNQPQHF. CDR3 DNA: TGTGCCAGCAGCACAGGGGGCGGCAATCAGCCCCAGCATTTT.

The genes are TRBV6-5 and TRBJ1-5; D may be TRBD1 (5 bases). Germline V CDR1 and CDR2: MNHEY, SVGAGI. The CDR3 is 13 residues long. The V end was cut by 7 bases, the J end by 3 bases, with 10 bases between. CDR3 residues: CASTGGTNQPQHF. As DNA, the CDR3 is TGTGCCAGCACCGGGGGGACCAATCAGCCCCAGCATTTT.

The chain combines TRBV5-4 with TRBJ1-1; TRBD1 might be the D (6 bases). Trimming took off 5 bases at V and 3 bases at J, with 14 bases between the two ends. The CDR3 sequence is 14 residues long. CDR1 and CDR2 (germline): SGHNT, YYREEE (reference sequence). CDR3 coding DNA: TGTGCCAGCAGACAACAGGGAAGGGACACTGAAGCTTTCTTT. It translates to CASRQQGRDTEAFF.

V gene TRBV5-4 combines with J gene TRBJ1-3, with D possibly matching TRBD1 (6 bases). The germline V gene has CDR1 SGHNT and CDR2 YYREEE (reference sequence). V dropped 3 bases and J dropped 4 bases, with 11 bases sitting between them. The CDR3 runs to 14 residues. Here the CDR3 reads CASSSQGKGNTIYF. The CDR3 bases are TGTGCCAGCAGCTCTCAGGGGAAAGGAAACACCATATATTTT.

This clone was seen a single time. This rearrangement joins TRBV13 to TRBJ1-5, with 7 bases identical to TRBD1. The junction had 10 bases not matched to a gene; V was cut back by 5 bases and J by 0 bases. The CDR3 is made up of 17 amino acids. The germline V gene has CDR1 PRHDT and CDR2 FYEKMQ (reference sequence). CDR3 sequence: CASSERQGPFSNQPQHF. For the CDR3, the DNA is TGTGCCAGCAGCGAAAGACAGGGACCCTTTAGCAATCAGCCCCAGCATTTT. Filled out from reference TRBV13 and TRBJ1-5, the complete variable domain reads AAGVIQSPRHLIKEKRETATLKCYPIPRHDTVYWYQQGPGQDPQFLISFYEKMQSDKGSIPDRFSAQQFSDYHSELNMSSLELGDSALYFCASSERQGPFSNQPQHFGDGTRLSIL.